These 16 T cell receptor beta chains share one sample of origin, sequenced in a study of blood T cell repertoires in COVID-19. Generated by immunoSEQ multiplex PCR, the TCRdb table keeps only in-frame clones and is missing some. Of around 130,000 clones in the sample, over 85% were seen once. Sequencing input: peripheral blood. These receptors originate from a man aged 50-59 years with active COVID-19.

This clone was detected a few times. V and J are TRBV6-1 and TRBJ2-5; D might be TRBD1 (6 bases). Germline V gives CDR1 MNHNS, CDR2 SASEGT. The germline V and J ends were trimmed by 3 bases and 9 bases, with 14 bases remaining between them. This CDR3 is 13 amino acids long. This CDR3 is CASSDGQPRAQYF. Here the CDR3 DNA reads TGTGCCAGCAGTGACGGACAGCCTCGGGCCCAGTACTTC.

This clone was recorded once. The gene calls are TRBV7-6 and TRBJ1-2; 10 bases are a match to TRBD1. J was trimmed by 4 bases and V by 5 bases; bases with no gene match: 7. Looked up from germline, CDR1 is SGHVS and CDR2 is FNYEAQ. The CDR3 is 15 amino acids. CDR3 sequence reads: CASSEDRGGSYGYTF. The CDR3 DNA reads as TGTGCCAGCAGCGAGGACAGGGGGGGAAGCTATGGCTACACCTTC.

The chain recombines TRBV3-1 (or the pseudogene TRBV3-2) with TRBJ2-2; no reliable D call. The CDR3 runs 14 residues. V was trimmed by 0 bases and J by 6 bases, leaving 8 bases between them. The germline V gene encodes CDR1 LGHDT and CDR2 YNNKEL (reference sequence). CDR3: CASSQDLRSGELFF. The CDR3 DNA follows: TGTGCCAGCAGCCAAGATCTGAGATCCGGGGAGCTGTTTTTT.

This clone was seen a few times. The chain combines TRBV7-9 with TRBJ1-1, with TRBD1 identical over 9 bases. Unmatched junction bases numbered 6, after V lost 4 bases and J lost 0 bases. Germline CDR1 reads SEHNR; CDR2 reads FQNEAQ (reference sequence). The CDR3 consists of 16 residues. The DNA for the CDR3 is TGTGCCAGCAGCTCTAGGACAGGGGAAATGAACACTGAAGCTTTCTTT. Translating gives CASSSRTGEMNTEAFF.

This chain links TRBV21-1 with TRBJ2-7; the table's D call, TRBD2, was not checked against the DNA. TRBV21-1 represents a pseudogene. This CDR3 contains 13 residues. CDR3 sequence (DNA): TGTGCCAGCAGCATAAGGACTTACTACGAGCAGTACTTC. Translation gives CASSIRTYYEQYF.

This chain links TRBV5-1 with TRBJ1-4, with D unresolved. The CDR3 has 15 amino acids. Germline values: CDR1 SGHRS, CDR2 YFSETQ. Trimming removed 2 bases from V and 2 bases from J, with 10 bases in between. Here the CDR3 DNA reads TGCGCCAGCAGCTTAATGGGGAGGACTAATGAAAAACTGTTTTTT. Translation: CASSLMGRTNEKLFF. The variable domain in full, completed from reference TRBV5-1 and TRBJ1-4, reads KAGVTQTPRYLIKTRGQQVTLSCSPISGHRSVSWYQQTPGQGLQFLFEYFSETQRNKGNFPGRFSGRQFSNSRSEMNVSTLELGDSALYLCASSLMGRTNEKLFFGSGTQLSVL.

The chain carries TRBV27 and TRBJ1-5; no firm D call. Per germline, CDR1 MNHEY and CDR2 SMNVEV (reference sequence). The CDR3 consists of 14 residues. V was clipped by 4 bases and J by 3 bases, with 10 bases between them. CDR3 sequence reads: CASSSSGANQPQHF. The CDR3 region has the DNA TGTGCCAGCAGTTCTTCCGGTGCCAATCAGCCCCAGCATTTT.

This clone appeared once. The DNA for the CDR3 is TGTGCCAGCAGCTTATCCTCCTATGAGCAGTTCTTC. It yields the protein CASSLSSYEQFF. The chain joins TRBV11-2 to TRBJ2-1; D is ambiguous. This CDR3 is 12 amino acids long. The V end was cut by 2 bases, the J end by 8 bases, with 7 bases between. The germline CDR1 and CDR2 sequences are SGHAT and FQNNGV.

The rearrangement links TRBV18 to TRBJ2-1; D gene unclear. Per the germline V gene, CDR1 is KGHSH and CDR2 is LQKENI. This CDR3 contains 15 residues. V was pared by 0 bases and J by 0 bases, with 6 bases between. CDR3 region: CASSPPASSYNEQFF. Here the CDR3 DNA reads TGTGCCAGCTCACCACCGGCCAGCTCCTACAATGAGCAGTTCTTC.

The chain combines TRBV19 with TRBJ2-6, with 9 positions matching TRBD2. The CDR3 consists of 18 residues. With V trimmed by 5 bases and J by 0 bases, 8 bases remained unmatched. Germline loops: CDR1 LNHDA, CDR2 SQIVND (reference sequence). The CDR3 here is CASSAGGPRLSGANVLTF. The CDR3 nucleotides read TGTGCCAGTAGTGCGGGGGGGCCCCGCCTCTCTGGGGCCAACGTCCTGACTTTC. Variable domain in full (rest from reference TRBV19 and TRBJ2-6): DGGITQSPKYLFRKEGQNVTLSCEQNLNHDAMYWYRQDPGQGLRLIYYSQIVNDFQKGDIAEGYSVSREKKESFPLTVTSAQKNPTAFYLCASSAGGPRLSGANVLTFGAGSRLTVL.

The CDR3 bases are TGTGCCAGCAGCTTGGACAGGGGGACAGATACGCAGTATTTT. The encoded protein is CASSLDRGTDTQYF. The chain combines TRBV5-4 with TRBJ2-3, with TRBD1 matching over 8 bases. The trim removed 0 bases at V and 3 bases at J, leaving 0 bases unmatched. CDR1 and CDR2 (germline): SGHNT, YYREEE (reference sequence). This CDR3 comprises 14 residues.

The chain has TRBV10-3 and TRBJ1-6; D is unresolved. V was trimmed by 0 bases and J by 9 bases, leaving 12 bases between them. The CDR3 has 15 amino acids. Germline CDR1 reads ENHRY; CDR2 reads SYGVKD. As DNA, the CDR3 is TGTGCCATCAGTGAGTCCCAACTCAGAGGTTCACCCCTCCACTTT. It codes for CAISESQLRGSPLHF.

The rearrangement joins TRBV19 to TRBJ1-2; D call uncertain. This CDR3 has 13 residues. Germline V CDR1 and CDR2: LNHDA, SQIVND (reference sequence). CDR3 in DNA: TGTGCAACAAGACAAACCGCTAACTATGGCTACACCTTC. Its translation: CATRQTANYGYTF.

The CDR3 reads CAWRGRDNSDTEAFF. The CDR3 region has the DNA TGTGCCTGGAGGGGCAGGGATAATTCGGACACTGAAGCTTTCTTT. J is TRBJ1-1 and V is TRBV30; D is possibly TRBD1 (5 bases). This CDR3 contains 15 residues. The V gene's germline CDR1 is GTSNPN and CDR2 SVGIG (reference sequence). With 3 bases removed from V and 3 bases from J, the gap between germline ends came to 17 bases. Complete variable domain (other parts from reference TRBV30 and TRBJ1-1): SQTIHQWPATLVQPVGSPLSLECTVEGTSNPNLYWYRQAAGRGLQLLFYSVGIGQISSEVPQNLSASRPQDRQFILSSKKLLLSDSGFYLCAWRGRDNSDTEAFFGQGTRLTVV.

This clone showed up just once. The same CDR3 arises from other DNA sequences in this sample as well. V and J are TRBV5-1 and TRBJ2-5; TRBD2 is a possible D gene (6 bases). Trimming took 5 bases from V and 2 from J, leaving 7 bases between them. CDR3 length equals 12 residues. Germline V gene sequence: CDR1 SGHRS, CDR2 YFSETQ. The CDR3 is CASRGLQETQYF. The CDR3, as DNA: TGCGCCAGCAGGGGACTTCAAGAGACCCAGTACTTC.

This chain uses TRBV10-3 with TRBJ2-3; TRBD2 agrees at 13 bases. Germline CDR1 reads ENHRY; CDR2 reads SYGVKD. V was clipped by 0 bases and J by 3 bases; unmatched bases: 6. This CDR3 spans 18 amino acids. The CDR3 sequence: CAISESGLAGVATDTQYF. The CDR3 DNA is TGTGCCATCAGTGAGTCTGGACTAGCGGGAGTTGCGACAGATACGCAGTATTTT.